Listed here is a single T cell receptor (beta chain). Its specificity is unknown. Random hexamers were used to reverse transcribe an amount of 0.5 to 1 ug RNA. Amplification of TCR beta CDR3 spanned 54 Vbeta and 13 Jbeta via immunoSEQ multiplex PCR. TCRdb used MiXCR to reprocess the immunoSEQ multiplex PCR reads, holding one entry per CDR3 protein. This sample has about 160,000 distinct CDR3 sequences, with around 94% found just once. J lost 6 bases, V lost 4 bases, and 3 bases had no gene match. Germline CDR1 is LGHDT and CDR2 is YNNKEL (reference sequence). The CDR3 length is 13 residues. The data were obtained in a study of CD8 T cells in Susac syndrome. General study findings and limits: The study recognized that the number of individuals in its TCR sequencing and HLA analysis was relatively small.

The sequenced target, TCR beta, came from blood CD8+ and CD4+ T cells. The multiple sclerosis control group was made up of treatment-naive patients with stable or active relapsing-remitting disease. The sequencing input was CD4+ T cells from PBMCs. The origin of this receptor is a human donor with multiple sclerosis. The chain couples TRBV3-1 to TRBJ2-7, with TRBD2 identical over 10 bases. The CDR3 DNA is TGTGCCAGCAGCCTCCAGCGGGAGGGCGAGCAGTACTTC. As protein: CASSLQREGEQYF.